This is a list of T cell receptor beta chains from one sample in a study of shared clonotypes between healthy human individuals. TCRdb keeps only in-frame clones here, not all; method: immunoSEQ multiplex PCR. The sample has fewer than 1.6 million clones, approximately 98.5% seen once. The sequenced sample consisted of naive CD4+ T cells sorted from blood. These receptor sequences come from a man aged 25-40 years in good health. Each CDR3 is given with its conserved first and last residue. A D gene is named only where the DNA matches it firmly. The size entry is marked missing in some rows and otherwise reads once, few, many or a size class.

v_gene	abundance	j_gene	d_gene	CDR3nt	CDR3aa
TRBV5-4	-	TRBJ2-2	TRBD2	TGTGCCAGCAGCACACCGGGACTAGTATCCGGGGAGCTGTTTTTT	CASSTPGLVSGELFF
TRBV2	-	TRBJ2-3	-	TGTGCCATTCTCTTCCAGGGCACAGATACGCAGTATTTT	CAILFQGTDTQYF
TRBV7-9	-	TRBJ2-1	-	TGTGCCAGCAGCTTAGTAGCGGCGATCTACAATGAGCAGTTCTTC	CASSLVAAIYNEQFF
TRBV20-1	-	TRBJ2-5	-	TGCAGTGCTAGAACCACCGAGACCCAGTACTTC	CSARTTETQYF
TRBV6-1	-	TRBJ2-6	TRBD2	TGTGCCAGCAGTGACCTGGGACTAGCGGGAGCTGGGGCCAACGTCCTGACTTTC	CASSDLGLAGAGANVLTF
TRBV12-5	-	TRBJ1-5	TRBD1	TGTGCTAGTGGTTTGACCTCCGGGACAGGATCTAGCAATCAGCCCCAGCATTTT	CASGLTSGTGSSNQPQHF
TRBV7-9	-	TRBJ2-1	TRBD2	TGTGCCAGCAGCTTAGGGACTAGCGGATTGTACAATGAGCAGTTCTTC	CASSLGTSGLYNEQFF
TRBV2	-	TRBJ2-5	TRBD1	TGTGCCAGCACCGCCGGGACAGGCCAAGAGACCCAGTACTTC	CASTAGTGQETQYF
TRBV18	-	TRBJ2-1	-	TGTGCCAGCTCACCCGAGACCCTAGCGAATGAGCAGTTCTTC	CASSPETLANEQFF
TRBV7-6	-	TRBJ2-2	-	TGTGCCAGCAGCTTAAGGCGGGGCCAGGCCACCGGGGAGCTGTTTTTT	CASSLRRGQATGELFF
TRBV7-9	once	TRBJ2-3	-	TGTGCCAGCAGCCTCACTCGGGCCGCAGATACGCAGTATTTT	CASSLTRAADTQYF
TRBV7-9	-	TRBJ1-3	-	TGTGCCAGCAGCTCCAACTCTGGAAACACCATATATTTT	CASSSNSGNTIYF
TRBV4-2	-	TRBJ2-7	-	TGTGCCAGCAGCCAAGTAGGGCCCTACGAGCAGTACTTC	CASSQVGPYEQYF
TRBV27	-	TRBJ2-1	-	TGTGCCAGCAGTCCCCTCGCCGTGACAGTTGGGAATGAGCAGTTCTTC	CASSPLAVTVGNEQFF
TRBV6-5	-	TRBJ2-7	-	TGTGCCAGCAGAGGTGGAGGGAGGCACGAGCAGTACTTC	CASRGGGRHEQYF
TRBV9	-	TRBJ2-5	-	TGTGCCAGCAGCGTGAGCTCGGGGCCCAGGGGGGGAGAGACCCAGTACTTC	CASSVSSGPRGGETQYF
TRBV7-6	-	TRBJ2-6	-	TGTGCCAGCAGCTCAGTGGGATCCGGGGCCAACGTCCTGACTTTC	CASSSVGSGANVLTF
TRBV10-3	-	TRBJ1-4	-	TGTGCCAGCGGGGAATTTGCAACTAATGAAAAACTGTTTTTT	CASGEFATNEKLFF
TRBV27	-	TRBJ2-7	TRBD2	TGTGCCAGCAGTTTCCGGCTAGCGGGAGGTTTTTCTCGCGAGCAGTACTTC	CASSFRLAGGFSREQYF
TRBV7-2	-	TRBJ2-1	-	TGTGCCAGCAGCTTAAGGTACGATGAGCAGTTCTTC	CASSLRYDEQFF
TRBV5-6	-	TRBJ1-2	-	TGTGCCAGCAGCTTGGCTATGGGTCACAATATTAAGGGCGGCTACACCTTC	CASSLAMGHNIKGGYTF
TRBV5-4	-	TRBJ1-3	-	TGTGCCAGCAGCTTGGGGGTCGGGGCTGGAAACACCATATATTTT	CASSLGVGAGNTIYF
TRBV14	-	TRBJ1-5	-	TGTGCCAGCAGCCAAGGACTGAATCAGCCCCAGCATTTT	CASSQGLNQPQHF
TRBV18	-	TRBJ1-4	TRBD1	TGTGCCAGCTCACCCGACAGGGAGGATGAAAAACTGTTTTTT	CASSPDREDEKLFF
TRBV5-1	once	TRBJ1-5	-	TGCGCCAGCAGCTTTGCCCCCACAGAGAATCAGCCCCAGCATTTT	CASSFAPTENQPQHF
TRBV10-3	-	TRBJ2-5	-	TGTGCCACGGGAGAAGAGACCCAGTACTTC	CATGEETQYF
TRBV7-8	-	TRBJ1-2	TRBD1	TGTGCCAGCAGCTCCTATCCTTCGGACAGGGGCTATGGCTACACCTTC	CASSSYPSDRGYGYTF
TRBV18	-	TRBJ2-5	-	TGTGCCAGCTCACCACTGGGTCCGGAACAAGAGACCCAGTACTTC	CASSPLGPEQETQYF
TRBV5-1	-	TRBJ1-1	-	TGCGCCAGCAGCCATAGACAGAGCAGCACTGAAGCTTTCTTT	CASSHRQSSTEAFF
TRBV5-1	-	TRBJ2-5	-	TGCGCCAGCAGCTTGGCCGGCTACCTCCAAGAGACCCAGTACTTC	CASSLAGYLQETQYF
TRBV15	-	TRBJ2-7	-	TGTGCCACCAGCAGTAGATCCGGGATCAACTACGAGCAGTACTTC	CATSSRSGINYEQYF
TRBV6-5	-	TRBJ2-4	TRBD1	TGTGCCAGCGGACCACGGGACAGCAAAAACATTCAGTACTTC	CASGPRDSKNIQYF
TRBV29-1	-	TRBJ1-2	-	TGCAGCGTGGCTGGCCCAGGGGAGTATGGCTACACCTTC	CSVAGPGEYGYTF
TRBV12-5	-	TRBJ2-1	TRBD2	TGTGCTAGTGGTTTGGCCGGGACTAGCGGTTACAATGAGCAGTTCTTC	CASGLAGTSGYNEQFF
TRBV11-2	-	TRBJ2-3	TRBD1	TGTGCCAGCAGCTTCGACAGGGGGTTAGATACGCAGTATTTT	CASSFDRGLDTQYF
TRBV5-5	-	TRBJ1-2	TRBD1	TGTGCCAGCAGCTTTGGGACAGGGAGCTTCTATGGCTACACCTTC	CASSFGTGSFYGYTF
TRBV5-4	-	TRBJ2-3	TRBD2	TGTGCCAGCAGCCCCCGGACTAGCGGGAGCACAGATACGCAGTATTTT	CASSPRTSGSTDTQYF
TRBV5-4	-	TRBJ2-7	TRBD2	TGTGCCAGCAGCCCTACTAGCGGGAGGACCTACGAGCAGTACTTC	CASSPTSGRTYEQYF
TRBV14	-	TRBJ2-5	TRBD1	TGTGCCAGCAGCCGGGGGGACAGGTCCCTAGTAGAGACCCAGTACTTC	CASSRGDRSLVETQYF
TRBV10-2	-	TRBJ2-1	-	TGCGCCAGCAACGCCCTCTCTAGGAGGGGGCCCTCGGGGCAGTTCTTC	CASNALSRRGPSGQFF
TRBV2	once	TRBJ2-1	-	TGTGCCAGCAGGGATTACAATGAGCAGTTCTTC	CASRDYNEQFF
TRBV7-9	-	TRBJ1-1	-	TGTGCCAGCAGACTAGGGGCGGCAGTAGCCACTGAAGCTTTCTTT	CASRLGAAVATEAFF
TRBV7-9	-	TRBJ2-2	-	TGTGCCAGCAGCCCCTCGAGCGGGGAGCTGTTTTTT	CASSPSSGELFF
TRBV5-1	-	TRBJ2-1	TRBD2	TGCGCCAGCAGCTTGGGGACTGTAGCGGGAGGGCACAATGAGCAGTTCTTC	CASSLGTVAGGHNEQFF
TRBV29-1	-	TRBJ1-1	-	TGCAGCGTGTCTCCGAGACAGAACACTGAAGCTTTCTTT	CSVSPRQNTEAFF
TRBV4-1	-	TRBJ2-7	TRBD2	TGCGCCAGCAGCCAAGGGGCTGGGCGGGAGGGCCGGGCCTACGAGCAGTACTTC	CASSQGAGREGRAYEQYF
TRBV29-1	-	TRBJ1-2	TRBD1	TGCAGCGTCAACAGGGGGCCCAACTATGGCTACACCTTC	CSVNRGPNYGYTF
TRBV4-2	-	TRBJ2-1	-	TGTGCCAGCAGCCAAGGTAGCCCTGTCGGGTCCTACAATGAGCAGTTCTTC	CASSQGSPVGSYNEQFF
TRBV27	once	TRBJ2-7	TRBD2	TGTGCCAGCAGTTCACGTCGGCTAGCGGGTAAATCCTACGAGCAGTACTTC	CASSSRRLAGKSYEQYF
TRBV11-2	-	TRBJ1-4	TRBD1	TGTGCCAGCAGCACCAGGGACAGGGGTTGGTGGAGTGAAAAACTGTTTTTT	CASSTRDRGWWSEKLFF
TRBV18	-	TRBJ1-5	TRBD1	TGTGCCAGCTCACCAGGCGCAGGGGGCTTCGGCAATCAGCCCCAGCATTTT	CASSPGAGGFGNQPQHF
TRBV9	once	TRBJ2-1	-	TGTGCCAGCAGCGTAGAAGTCTGGGGGAGCAATGAGCAGTTCTTC	CASSVEVWGSNEQFF
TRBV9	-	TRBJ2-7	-	TGTGCCAGCAGCGTTTCCACCTCGAGCTCCTACGAGCAGTACTTC	CASSVSTSSSYEQYF
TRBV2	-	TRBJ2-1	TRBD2	TGTGCCAGCACGGCAGGCGGGAGCCGATACAATGAGCAGTTCTTC	CASTAGGSRYNEQFF
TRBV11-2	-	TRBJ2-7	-	TGTGCCAGCAGCTCCCCCGGGAAACCGTACGAGCAGTACTTC	CASSSPGKPYEQYF